The clone carrying this T cell receptor beta chain turned up a few times. Using RNA transcripts as the source, TCR beta CDR3 regions were amplified. RT-PCR in the first round (using the HTBI primer set) targeted the TCR CDR3. TCRdb ran MiXCR on the multiplex PCR reads and lists one entry per CDR3 protein. Of hundreds of thousands of distinct CDR3 sequences in the sample, about 45% were seen once. Calling Graves' hyperthyroidism stable meant ophthalmopathy did not progress within 18 months. This entry comes from a study of T cells in Graves' hyperthyroidism and ophthalmopathy. Trimming removed 5 bases from V and 2 bases from J, with 10 bases in between. Germline CDR1 is SGHDT and CDR2 is YYEEEE. The CDR3 covers 13 residues.

The chain recombines TRBV5-6 with TRBJ1-2; D gene unclear. The sequence came from a woman between 18 and 29 years old with Graves' hyperthyroidism. Input material: peripheral blood or thyroid tissue (not recorded which). As DNA, the CDR3 is TGTGCCAGCAGGGTGAGAGGGAACTATGGCTACACCTTC. Protein: CASRVRGNYGYTF.